This T cell receptor beta chain comes out of a study of regulatory T cells in long-lasting Graves disease. Time point of the sample: newly diagnosed GD, antithyroid drugs for less than 3 months. PBMCs were the source of the RNA used for TCR sequencing. Arm-PCR of CDR3 regions and iRepertoire HTBI primers were the basis on which TCR beta libraries were built. TCRdb fed the multiplex PCR reads into MiXCR, producing one record per CDR3 protein. Among 620,000 or so distinct CDR3 sequences listed, approximately 15% were seen once. This clonotype was observed a few times. CDR1 and CDR2 (germline): MDHEN, SYDVKM. The V end lost 3 bases, the J end lost 0 bases, and 19 bases lay between the germline ends. The CDR3 runs to 18 residues. These data were also reused for a study on T cells in Graves' hyperthyroidism and ophthalmopathy. That source notes: First-round RT-PCR with HTBI primers amplified the TCR CDR3 region. Ophthalmopathy, as predicted by the model, came a median about seven months after the prediction.

The chain has TRBV28 and TRBJ2-3; D tentatively reads TRBD1 or TRBD2 (6 bases each). This sequence was found in a woman aged 25 to 45 with Graves disease. The sequencing used peripheral blood mononuclear cells (PBMCs), collected at new diagnosis, from a patient treated with antithyroid drugs. CDR3 sequence: CASSFRTKGGWSTDTQYF. The CDR3 nucleotides are TGTGCCAGCAGTTTCAGAACCAAGGGGGGATGGAGCACAGATACGCAGTATTTT.